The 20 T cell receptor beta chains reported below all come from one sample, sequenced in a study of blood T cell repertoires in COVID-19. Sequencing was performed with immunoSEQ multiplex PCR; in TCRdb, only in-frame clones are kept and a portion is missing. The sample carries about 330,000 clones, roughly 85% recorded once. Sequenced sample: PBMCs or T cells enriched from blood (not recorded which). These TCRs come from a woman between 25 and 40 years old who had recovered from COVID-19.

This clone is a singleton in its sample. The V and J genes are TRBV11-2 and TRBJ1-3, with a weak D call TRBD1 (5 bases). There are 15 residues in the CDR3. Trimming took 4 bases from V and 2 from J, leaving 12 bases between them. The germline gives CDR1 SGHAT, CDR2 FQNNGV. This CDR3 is CASSSEGRAGNTIYF. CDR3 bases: TGTGCCAGCAGCTCCGAGGGGAGGGCTGGAAACACCATATATTTT. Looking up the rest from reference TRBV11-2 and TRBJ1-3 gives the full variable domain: EAGVAQSPRYKIIEKRQSVAFWCNPISGHATLYWYQQILGQGPKLLIQFQNNGVVDDSQLPKDRFSAERLKGVDSTLKIQPAKLEDSAVYLCASSSEGRAGNTIYFGEGSWLTVV.

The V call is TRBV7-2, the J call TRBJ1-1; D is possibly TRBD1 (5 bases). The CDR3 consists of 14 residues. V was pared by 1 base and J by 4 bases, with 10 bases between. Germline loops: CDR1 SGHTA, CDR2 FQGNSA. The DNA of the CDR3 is TGTGCCAGCAGCTTAGTAGGGGTTGGCACTGAAGCTTTCTTT. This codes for CASSLVGVGTEAFF.

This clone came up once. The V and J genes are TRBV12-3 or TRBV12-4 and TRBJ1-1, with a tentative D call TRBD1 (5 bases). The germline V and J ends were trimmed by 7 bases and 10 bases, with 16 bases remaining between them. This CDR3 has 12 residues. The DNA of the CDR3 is TGTGCCAGCAACCAAATGGGGCAACCAGCTTTCTTT. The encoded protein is CASNQMGQPAFF.

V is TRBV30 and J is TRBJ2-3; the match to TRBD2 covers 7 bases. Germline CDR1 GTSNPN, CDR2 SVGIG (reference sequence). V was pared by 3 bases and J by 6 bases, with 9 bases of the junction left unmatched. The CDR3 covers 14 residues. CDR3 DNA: TGTGCCTGGAGACTCACTAGCGTCGTGGATACGCAGTATTTT. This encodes CAWRLTSVVDTQYF.

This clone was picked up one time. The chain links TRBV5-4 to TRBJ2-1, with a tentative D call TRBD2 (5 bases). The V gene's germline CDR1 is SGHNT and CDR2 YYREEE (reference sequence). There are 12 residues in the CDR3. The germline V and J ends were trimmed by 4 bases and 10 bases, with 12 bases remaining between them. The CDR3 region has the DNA TGTGCCAGCAGCCCATCCCCGGGAGAGCAGTTCTTC. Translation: CASSPSPGEQFF.

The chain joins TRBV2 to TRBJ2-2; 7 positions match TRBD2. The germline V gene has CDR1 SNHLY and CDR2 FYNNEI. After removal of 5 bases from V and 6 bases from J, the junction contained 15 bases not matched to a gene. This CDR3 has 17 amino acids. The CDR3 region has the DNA TGTGCCAGCAGTACCCCCATTAGCGGGTCCTATTCCGGGGAGCTGTTTTTT. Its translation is CASSTPISGSYSGELFF.

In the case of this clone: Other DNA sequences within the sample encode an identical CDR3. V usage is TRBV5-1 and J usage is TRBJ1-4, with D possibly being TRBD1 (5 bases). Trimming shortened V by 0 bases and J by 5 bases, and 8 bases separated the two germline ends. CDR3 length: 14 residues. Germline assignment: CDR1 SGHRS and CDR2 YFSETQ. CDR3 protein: CASSLEAGNEKLFF. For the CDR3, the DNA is TGCGCCAGCAGCTTGGAGGCAGGGAATGAAAAACTGTTTTTT.

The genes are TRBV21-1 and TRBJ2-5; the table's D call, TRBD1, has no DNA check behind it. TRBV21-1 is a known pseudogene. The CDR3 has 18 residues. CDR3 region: CASSKPRARGTPPETQYF. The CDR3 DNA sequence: TGTGCCAGCAGCAAACCTCGGGCTAGGGGAACCCCACCGGAGACCCAGTACTTC.

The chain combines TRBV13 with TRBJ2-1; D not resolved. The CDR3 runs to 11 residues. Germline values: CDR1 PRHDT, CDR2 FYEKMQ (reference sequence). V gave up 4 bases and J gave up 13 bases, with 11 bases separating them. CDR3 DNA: TGTGCCAGCAGCTCCGACATCAATCAGTTCTTC. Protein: CASSSDINQFF. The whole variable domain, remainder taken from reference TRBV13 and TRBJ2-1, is AAGVIQSPRHLIKEKRETATLKCYPIPRHDTVYWYQQGPGQDPQFLISFYEKMQSDKGSIPDRFSAQQFSDYHSELNMSSLELGDSALYFCASSSDINQFFGPGTRLTVL.

The CDR3: CASSLETGKNSPLHF. The CDR3 DNA sequence: TGTGCCAGCAGCTTGGAAACGGGGAAAAATTCACCCCTCCACTTT. J is TRBJ1-6 and V is TRBV5-4; D is ambiguous. Between the trimmed V and J ends, which lost 0 bases and 7 bases, there was a span of 11 bases. The CDR3 consists of 15 residues. Germline CDR1 and CDR2: SGHNT and YYREEE (reference sequence). Supplemented by reference TRBV5-4 and TRBJ1-6, the full variable domain reads ETGVTQSPTHLIKTRGQQVTLRCSSQSGHNTVSWYQQALGQGPQFIFQYYREEENGRGNFPPRFSGLQFPNYSSELNVNALELDDSALYLCASSLETGKNSPLHFGNGTRLTVT.

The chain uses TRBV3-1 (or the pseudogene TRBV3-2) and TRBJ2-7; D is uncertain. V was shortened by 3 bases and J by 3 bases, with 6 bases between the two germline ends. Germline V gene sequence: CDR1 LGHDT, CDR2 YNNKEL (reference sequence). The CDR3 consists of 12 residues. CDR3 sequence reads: CASSHRYYEQYF. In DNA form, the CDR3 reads TGTGCCAGCAGCCACCGCTACTACGAGCAGTACTTC.

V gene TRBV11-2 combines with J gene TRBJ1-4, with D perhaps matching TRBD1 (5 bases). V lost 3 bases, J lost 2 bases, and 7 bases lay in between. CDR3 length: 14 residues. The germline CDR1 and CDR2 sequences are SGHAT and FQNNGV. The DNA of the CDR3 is TGTGCCAGCAGCTTGGGGCCCACTAATGAAAAACTGTTTTTT. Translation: CASSLGPTNEKLFF.

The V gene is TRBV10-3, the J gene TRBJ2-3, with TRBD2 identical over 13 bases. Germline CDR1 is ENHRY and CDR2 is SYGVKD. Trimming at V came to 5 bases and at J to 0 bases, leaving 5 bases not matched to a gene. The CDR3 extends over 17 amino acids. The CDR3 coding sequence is TGTGCCATCAGTCGACTAGCGGGGGGATCTAGCACAGATACGCAGTATTTT. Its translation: CAISRLAGGSSTDTQYF.

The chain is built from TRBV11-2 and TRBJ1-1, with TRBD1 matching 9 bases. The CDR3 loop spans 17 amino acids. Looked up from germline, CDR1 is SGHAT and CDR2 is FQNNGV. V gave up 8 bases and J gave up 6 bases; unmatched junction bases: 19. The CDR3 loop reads CASFFLKPGQGGAEAFF. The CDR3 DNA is TGTGCCAGCTTTTTTCTCAAACCGGGACAGGGAGGAGCTGAAGCTTTCTTT.

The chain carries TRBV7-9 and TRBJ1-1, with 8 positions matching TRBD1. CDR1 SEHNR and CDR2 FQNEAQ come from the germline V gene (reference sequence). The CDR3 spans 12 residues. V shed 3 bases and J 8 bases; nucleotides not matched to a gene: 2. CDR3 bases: TGTGCCAGCAGCTTGGACAGGGCAGAAGCTTTCTTT. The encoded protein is CASSLDRAEAFF.

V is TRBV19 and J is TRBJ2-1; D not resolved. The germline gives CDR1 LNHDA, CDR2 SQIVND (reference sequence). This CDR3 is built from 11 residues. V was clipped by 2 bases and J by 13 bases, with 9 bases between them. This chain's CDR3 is CASSIYGSQFF. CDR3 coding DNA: TGTGCCAGTAGTATATATGGCAGTCAGTTCTTC.

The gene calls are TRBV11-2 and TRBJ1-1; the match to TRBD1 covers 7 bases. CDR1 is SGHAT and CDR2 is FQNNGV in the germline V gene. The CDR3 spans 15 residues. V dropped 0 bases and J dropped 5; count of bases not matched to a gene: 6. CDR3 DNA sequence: TGTGCCAGCAGCTTAGAGAGACAGGGAAGGACTGAAGCTTTCTTT. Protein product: CASSLERQGRTEAFF. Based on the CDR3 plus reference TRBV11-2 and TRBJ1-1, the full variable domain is EAGVAQSPRYKIIEKRQSVAFWCNPISGHATLYWYQQILGQGPKLLIQFQNNGVVDDSQLPKDRFSAERLKGVDSTLKIQPAKLEDSAVYLCASSLERQGRTEAFFGQGTRLTVV.

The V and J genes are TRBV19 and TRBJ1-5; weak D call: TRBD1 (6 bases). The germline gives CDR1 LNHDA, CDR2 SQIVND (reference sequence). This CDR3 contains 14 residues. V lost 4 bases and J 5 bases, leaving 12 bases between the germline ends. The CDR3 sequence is CASSKQGTDQPQHF. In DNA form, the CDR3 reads TGTGCCAGTAGTAAACAGGGTACCGATCAGCCCCAGCATTTT.

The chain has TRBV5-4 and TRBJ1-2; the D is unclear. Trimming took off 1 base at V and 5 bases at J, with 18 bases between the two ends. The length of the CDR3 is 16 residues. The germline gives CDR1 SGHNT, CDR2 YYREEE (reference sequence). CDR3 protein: CASSLQAGLWLYGYTF. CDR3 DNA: TGTGCCAGCAGCTTGCAGGCAGGACTATGGCTTTATGGCTACACCTTC.

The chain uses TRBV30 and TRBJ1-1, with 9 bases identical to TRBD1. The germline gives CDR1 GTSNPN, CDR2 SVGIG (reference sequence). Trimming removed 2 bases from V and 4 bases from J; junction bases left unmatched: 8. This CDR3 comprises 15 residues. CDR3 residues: CAWSPPGQGLTEAFF. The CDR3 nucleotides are TGTGCCTGGAGTCCCCCGGGACAGGGCCTCACTGAAGCTTTCTTT. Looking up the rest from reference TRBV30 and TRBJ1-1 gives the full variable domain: SQTIHQWPATLVQPVGSPLSLECTVEGTSNPNLYWYRQAAGRGLQLLFYSVGIGQISSEVPQNLSASRPQDRQFILSSKKLLLSDSGFYLCAWSPPGQGLTEAFFGQGTRLTVV.